This entry features one TCR beta chain sequence. Its antigen is undetermined. The sample belongs to a study of radiotherapy plus CTLA-4 blockade in lung cancer. At the level of the study: There were objective responses in roughly a sixth of patients, and around 31% had disease control.

V shed 6 bases and J shed 7 bases, with 19 bases lying between them. CDR1 MGHRA and CDR2 YSYEKL come from the germline V gene. The CDR3 loop spans 14 amino acids. Study results and limitations: Peripheral blood showed expansion of tumor-derived TCR clones after radiotherapy and ipilimumab.

Enrolled patients, whose metastatic non-small-cell lung cancer was chemo-refractory, received focal radiation plus CTLA-4 blockade with ipilimumab. The data were produced by immunoSEQ multiplex PCR, yet TCRdb's version contains in-frame clones alone and is incomplete. The sample carries approximately 50,000 clones, around 80% recorded once. The sequence was obtained from a human donor with non-small cell lung cancer whose response to radiotherapy plus ipilimumab could not be evaluated. This sample comprised peripheral blood, obtained from a patient treated with radiotherapy plus ipilimumab. The chain joins TRBV4-1 to TRBJ2-7, with D possibly being TRBD1 (7 bases). The DNA of the CDR3 is TGCGCCAGCAGTCAATTAAAGGGGGCGGGGGAGCAGTACTTC. Its translation is CASSQLKGAGEQYF.